This T cell receptor beta chain is drawn from a study of human T cells and chemical hapten exposure. The overall study: Minor volume differences among pooled libraries chiefly drove per-sample TCR yield variation.

The time point here: pre-sensitization, week 0. Stated treatment: therapeutic diphenylcyclopropenone sensitization with weekly scalp DPC. In its sample, this clonotype was seen many times. TCRdb analysed the RACE reads with MiXCR anew, one entry per CDR3 protein. Among some 36,000 distinct CDR3 sequences, about 7.6% were seen once, and the ten largest hold 1.3%. The CDR3 is 15 amino acids. Trimming cost V 0 bases and J 5 bases, with 13 bases left between them. In germline, CDR1 is MNHEY, CDR2 SMNVEV (reference sequence). This chain uses TRBV27 with TRBJ1-1, with D perhaps TRBD1 (6 bases). This sequence was found in a woman in her forties or fifties with alopecia areata. Some clones in this sample may be carry-over from other donors' samples. Sample: whole blood, taken in connection with sensitization to the hapten diphenylcyclopropenone (DPC). The CDR3 DNA reads as TGTGCCAGCAGTTTATCTCCAGGGGTTGGGACTGAAGCTTTCTTT. Amino acids: CASSLSPGVGTEAFF.